The clone carrying this T cell receptor (beta chain) appeared many times. This entry belongs to a study of T-cell reconstitution after alpha-beta-depleted transplantation in children. This sample's TCRbeta library carried unique molecular identifier barcodes. In TCRdb, the PCR reads were re-called with MiXCR into one record per CDR3 protein. Among hundreds of thousands of distinct CDR3 sequences listed, under 15% were seen once. The CDR3 covers 15 residues. The V and J ends lost 3 bases and 2 bases respectively, with 12 bases between them. The sample here was PBMCs from the stem cell graft donor, taken from the stem cell graft. The chain carries TRBV12-3 or TRBV12-4 and TRBJ2-3, with a tentative D call TRBD2 (7 bases). The receptor's source is a human donor who donated a stem cell graft to a child with combined immunodeficiency. CDR3 DNA sequence: TGTGCCAGCAGTTTTGGGAGGGGGTACACAGATACGCAGTATTTT. It specifies CASSFGRGYTDTQYF.